This TCR beta chain was sequenced during a study of T cell responses to AZD1222 COVID-19 vaccine. About the study: Investigators merged groups given second doses at roughly 4 or roughly 12 weeks.

Data came from immunoSEQ multiplex PCR; TCRdb stores just in-frame clones and leaves some out. The repertoire holds approximately 100,000 clones, with less than 95% as singletons. As concerns this clone: The antigen remains undetermined.

Regarding the study as a whole: The donors showed a predominance of white British ancestry and of females, with possible underestimation of clonal diversity. Spike-specific TCR repertoires showed rising breadth and depth after two AZD1222 doses. Scientists sampled the repertoires only once the peak T cell response had passed.

The specimen comprised peripheral blood, sampled on day 0 of AZD1222 vaccination. The sequence was collected from an adult in good health.

The CDR3 DNA sequence: TGCAGTGCTAGTCGCAGGGGGAGGACTGAAGCTTTCTTT. It translates to CSASRRGRTEAFF. This chain joins TRBV20-1 and TRBJ1-1, with 7 bases aligning to TRBD1. Germline trimming cut 3 bases from V and 5 bases from J; bases unmatched to any gene: 6. Germline CDR1 and CDR2: DFQATT and SNEGSKA (reference sequence). The CDR3 is 13 residues long.